The clone carrying this T cell receptor (beta chain) was picked up a small number of times. The antigen remains unidentified. The data are from a study of T cells in Graves' hyperthyroidism and ophthalmopathy. Template material for amplifying TCR beta CDR3 regions consisted of RNA transcripts. The TCR CDR3 first-round RT-PCR relied on the HTBI primer set. Via MiXCR, TCRdb re-called the multiplex PCR reads, giving one row per CDR3 protein. This table has under 130,000 distinct CDR3 sequences, about half appearing once. Study results and limitations: A model built on 13 V-J features separated ophthalmopathy from stable hyperthyroidism.

The receptor was derived from a man aged 35 to 55 with Graves' hyperthyroidism. Specimen: blood.

This CDR3 reads CASSSYAGSAHRPQHF. The CDR3 nucleotides are TGTGCCAGCAGTTCATATGCAGGGTCCGCGCATCGGCCCCAGCATTTT. This chain connects TRBV27 to TRBJ1-5, with a tentative D call TRBD1 (5 bases). Between the trimmed V and J ends, which lost 4 bases and 9 bases, there was a span of 22 bases. The germline V gene has CDR1 MNHEY and CDR2 SMNVEV (reference sequence). CDR3 length equals 16 residues.